A selection of T cell receptor beta chains follows, all from one sample in a study of monozygotic twins with inflammatory bowel disease. Each CDR3 protein gets one entry in TCRdb, which reprocessed the 5' RACE reads and gives no DNA. Its listing shows around 370,000 distinct CDR3 sequences. Input material: blood. The receptors shown here come from a human donor with ulcerative colitis or Crohn's disease, or a healthy co-twin of an affected twin (not recorded which). Each CDR3 is given with its conserved first and last residue.

j_gene | v_gene | CDR3aa
TRBJ2-3 | TRBV3-1 | CASSQEGLTDRQYF
TRBJ1-6 | TRBV12-3/TRBV12-4 | CASRWTVNSPLHF
TRBJ1-1 | TRBV5-1 | CASSRLGGQLNTEAFF
TRBJ1-2 | TRBV27 | CASSAGQFTYGYTF
TRBJ1-2 | TRBV7-2 | CASSPDRTNYGYTF
TRBJ2-2 | TRBV19 | CASSNQGTRTGELFF
TRBJ2-5 | TRBV10-3 | CAISEGVGGLETQYF
TRBJ2-7 | TRBV9 | CASSPRVGTGAYEQYF
TRBJ1-2 | TRBV7-9 | CASSGTALYGYTF
TRBJ1-2 | TRBV6-2/TRBV6-3 | CASSLLEKGGYTF
TRBJ2-2 | TRBV28 | CASRTDRASGELFF
TRBJ2-1 | TRBV18 | CASSPGPLRSYNEQFF
TRBJ2-7 | TRBV12-3/TRBV12-4 | CASSLVPRGAYEQYF
TRBJ2-5 | TRBV3-1 | CASSQDPWGETQYF
TRBJ2-2 | TRBV12-3/TRBV12-4 | CASSSEVLGETVGELFF
TRBJ2-1 | TRBV7-8 | CASSLQRGGLYEQFF
TRBJ2-1 | TRBV11-2 | CASSWEGGYNEQFF
TRBJ1-1 | TRBV11-1 | CASSFPSISGTGGVYTEAFF
TRBJ2-7 | TRBV21-1 | CASRAGNPKTYEQYF
TRBJ1-1 | TRBV5-1 | CASSSGTGVSMNTEAFF
TRBJ1-5 | TRBV20-1 | CSAFRNRGGNQPQHF
TRBJ2-3 | TRBV9 | CASSPQGTRTWGTQYF
TRBJ2-7 | TRBV7-8 | CASSSTRVGSSYEQYF
TRBJ2-7 | TRBV6-5 | CASSSRWRGISEQYF
TRBJ1-2 | TRBV7-9 | CASSLLQTSLNYGYTF
TRBJ2-1 | TRBV5-1 | CASGLAGIGNEQFF
TRBJ2-3 | TRBV12-3/TRBV12-4 | CASALAGPKPTSTDTQYF
TRBJ2-1 | TRBV14 | CASTPPDRYNEQFF
TRBJ2-2 | TRBV7-9 | CASSETGGTGELFF
TRBJ1-5 | TRBV20-1 | CSARDGGDNQPQHF
TRBJ1-3 | TRBV5-1 | CASSLGTGIYSGNTIYF
TRBJ2-5 | TRBV12-5 | CASGLADQETQYF
TRBJ2-7 | TRBV20-1 | CSARDLARAGIIGEQYF
TRBJ1-3 | TRBV12-3/TRBV12-4 | CASSLVLGQLSGNTIYF
TRBJ1-2 | TRBV2 | CASSEGRGANYGYTF
TRBJ2-2 | TRBV5-1 | CASSPFATRGGELFF
TRBJ2-7 | TRBV20-1 | CSARDPTLIGTGSSYEQYF
TRBJ1-5 | TRBV28 | CASSLRGQGNQPQHF
TRBJ1-6 | TRBV3-1 | CASSRNRDRGNNSPLHF
TRBJ2-1 | TRBV5-4 | CASSPSAGTNPVLWFF
TRBJ1-3 | TRBV29-1 | CSVVSSRANSGNTIYF
TRBJ2-3 | TRBV7-3 | CASSKGQGRTDTQYF
TRBJ1-1 | TRBV18 | CASSSQGAQIRSNTEAFF
TRBJ2-1 | TRBV6-4 | CASSDSGTGDYNEQFF
TRBJ1-2 | TRBV7-2 | CASNPRPGHYGYTF
TRBJ2-7 | TRBV5-1 | CASTLGQHSYEQYF
TRBJ1-2 | TRBV30 | CAWSTPLEAGANYGYTF